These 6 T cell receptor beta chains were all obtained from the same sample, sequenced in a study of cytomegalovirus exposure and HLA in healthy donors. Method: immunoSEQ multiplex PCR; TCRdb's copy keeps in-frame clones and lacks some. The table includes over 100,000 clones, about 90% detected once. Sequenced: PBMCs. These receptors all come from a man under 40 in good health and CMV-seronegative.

The CDR3 reads CASSREGQGYGYTF. Here the CDR3 DNA reads TGCGCCAGCAGCAGAGAGGGACAGGGCTATGGCTACACCTTC. The rearrangement joins TRBV5-1 to TRBJ1-2; 9 bases are a match to TRBD1. V lost 4 bases to trimming and J lost 4 bases; unmatched junction nucleotides: 5. The CDR3 runs 14 residues. Germline CDR1 SGHRS, CDR2 YFSETQ.

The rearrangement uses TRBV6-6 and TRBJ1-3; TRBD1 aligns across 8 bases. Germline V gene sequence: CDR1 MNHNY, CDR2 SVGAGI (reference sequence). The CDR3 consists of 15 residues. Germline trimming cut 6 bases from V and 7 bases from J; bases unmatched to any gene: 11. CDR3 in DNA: TGTGCCAGCAGCCCCCGGGACAGGCTGCGTAACACCATATATTTT. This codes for CASSPRDRLRNTIYF.

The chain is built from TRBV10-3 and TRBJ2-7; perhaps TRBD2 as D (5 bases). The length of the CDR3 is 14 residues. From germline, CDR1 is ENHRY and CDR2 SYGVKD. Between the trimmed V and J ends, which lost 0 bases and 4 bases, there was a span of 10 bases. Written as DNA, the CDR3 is TGTGCCATCAGTGAGTCCTCCGGCGGGTACGAGCAGTACTTC. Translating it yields CAISESSGGYEQYF.

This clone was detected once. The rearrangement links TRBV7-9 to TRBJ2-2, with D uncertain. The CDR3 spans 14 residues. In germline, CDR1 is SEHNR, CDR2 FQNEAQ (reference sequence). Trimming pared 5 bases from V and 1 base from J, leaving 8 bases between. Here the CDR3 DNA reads TGTGCCAGCAGCCCTCGGAGGAACACCGGGGAGCTGTTTTTT. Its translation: CASSPRRNTGELFF.

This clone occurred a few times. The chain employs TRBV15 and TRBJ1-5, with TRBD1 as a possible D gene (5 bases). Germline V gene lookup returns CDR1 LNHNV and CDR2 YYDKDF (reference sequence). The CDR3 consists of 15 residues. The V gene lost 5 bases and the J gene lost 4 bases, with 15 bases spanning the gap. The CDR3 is CATSGGTSGNQPQHF. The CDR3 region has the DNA TGTGCCACCAGCGGCGGCACATCAGGGAATCAGCCCCAGCATTTT.

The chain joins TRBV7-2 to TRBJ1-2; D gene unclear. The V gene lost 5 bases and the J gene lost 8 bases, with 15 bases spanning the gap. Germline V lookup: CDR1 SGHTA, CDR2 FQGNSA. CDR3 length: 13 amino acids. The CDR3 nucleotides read TGTGCCAGCAGCCCCGTGGAGGCGTGGGGCTACACCTTC. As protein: CASSPVEAWGYTF.